This T cell receptor (beta chain) was identified in a study of response to subunit inactivated influenza vaccine. Notes on the study in general: Only a handful of new T cells, the authors suggested, are recruited with each seasonal influenza vaccination.

The sample holds a few counts of this clonotype. Its antigen remains unidentified. Germline CDR1 reads MGHDK; CDR2 reads SYGVNS. V dropped 5 bases and J dropped 7 bases, with 17 bases sitting between them. The CDR3 loop spans 15 amino acids. TCRdb independently ran MiXCR on the RT-PCR reads; one entry per CDR3 protein. This table has about 190,000 distinct CDR3 sequences, over 13% appearing once. Sequencing was performed on CD8+ T cells sorted from PBMCs, taken 5 days after vaccination. The sequence was collected from a man aged 45-60 years who received an inactivated influenza vaccine. The genes are TRBV25-1 and TRBJ2-2; maybe TRBD2 (6 bases). CDR3 bases: TGTGCCAGCAGTTTAGGGCAGGGCGGGATCGGGGAGCTGTTTTTT. Its protein product is CASSLGQGGIGELFF.